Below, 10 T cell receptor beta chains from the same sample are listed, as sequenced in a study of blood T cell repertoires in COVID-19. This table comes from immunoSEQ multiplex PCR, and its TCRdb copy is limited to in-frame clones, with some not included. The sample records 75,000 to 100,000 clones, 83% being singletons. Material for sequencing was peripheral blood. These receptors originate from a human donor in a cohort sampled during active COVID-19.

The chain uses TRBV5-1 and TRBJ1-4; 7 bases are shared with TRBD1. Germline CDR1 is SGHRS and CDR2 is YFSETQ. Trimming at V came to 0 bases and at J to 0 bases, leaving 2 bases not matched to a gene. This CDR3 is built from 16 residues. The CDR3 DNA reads TGCGCCAGCAGCTTGGGACAGGGCGCAACTAATGAAAAACTGTTTTTT. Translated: CASSLGQGATNEKLFF.

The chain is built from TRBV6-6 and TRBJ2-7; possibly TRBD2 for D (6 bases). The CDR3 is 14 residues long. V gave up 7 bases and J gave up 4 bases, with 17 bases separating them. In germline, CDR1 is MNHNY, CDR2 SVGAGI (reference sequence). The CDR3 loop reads CASTPGGEDYEQYF. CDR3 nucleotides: TGTGCCAGCACCCCCGGAGGGGAAGATTACGAGCAGTACTTC.

The CDR3 region is CASSYSAGGPETQYF. In DNA form, the CDR3 reads TGTGCCAGCAGTTACTCGGCGGGGGGCCCAGAGACCCAGTACTTC. This chain joins TRBV6-2 or TRBV6-3 and TRBJ2-5; TRBD2 agrees at 8 bases. Germline CDR1 and CDR2: MNHEY and SVGEGT. J gave up 4 bases and V 0 bases, and 4 bases lay outside the gene matches. The length of the CDR3 is 15 residues.

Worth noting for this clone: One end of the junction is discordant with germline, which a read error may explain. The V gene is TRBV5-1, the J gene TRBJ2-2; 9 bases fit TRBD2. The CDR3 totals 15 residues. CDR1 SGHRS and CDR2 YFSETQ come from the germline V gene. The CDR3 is CASSLASGNAGELFF. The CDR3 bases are TGCGCCAGCAGCTTGGCTAGCGGGAACGCCGGGGAGCTGTTTTTT.

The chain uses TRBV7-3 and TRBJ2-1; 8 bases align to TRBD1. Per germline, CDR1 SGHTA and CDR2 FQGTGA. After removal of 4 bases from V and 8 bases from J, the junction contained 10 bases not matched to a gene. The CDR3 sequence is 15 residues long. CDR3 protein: CASSSYGQGDDEQFF. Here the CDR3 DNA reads TGTGCCAGCAGCTCATATGGACAGGGTGATGATGAGCAGTTCTTC. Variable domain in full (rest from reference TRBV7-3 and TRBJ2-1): GAGVSQTPSNKVTEKGKYVELRCDPISGHTALYWYRQSLGQGPEFLIYFQGTGAADDSGLPNDRFFAVRPEGSVSTLKIQRTERGDSAVYLCASSSYGQGDDEQFFGPGTRLTVL.

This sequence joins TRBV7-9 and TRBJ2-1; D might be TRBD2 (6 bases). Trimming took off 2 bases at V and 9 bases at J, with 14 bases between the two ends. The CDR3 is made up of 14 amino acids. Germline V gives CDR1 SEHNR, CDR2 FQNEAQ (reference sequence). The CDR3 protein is CASSLLGQEGEQFF. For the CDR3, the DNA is TGTGCCAGCAGCTTACTCGGCCAGGAGGGTGAGCAGTTCTTC.

The CDR3 loop is CASSVRGAYGNTIYF. The CDR3, as DNA: TGTGCCAGCAGCGTACGGGGGGCGTATGGAAACACCATATATTTT. V is TRBV9 and J is TRBJ1-3, with D maybe TRBD1 (6 bases). CDR1 is SGDLS, CDR2 YYNGEE, per germline. The CDR3 sequence is 15 residues long. V dropped 1 base and J dropped 3 bases, with 11 bases sitting between them.

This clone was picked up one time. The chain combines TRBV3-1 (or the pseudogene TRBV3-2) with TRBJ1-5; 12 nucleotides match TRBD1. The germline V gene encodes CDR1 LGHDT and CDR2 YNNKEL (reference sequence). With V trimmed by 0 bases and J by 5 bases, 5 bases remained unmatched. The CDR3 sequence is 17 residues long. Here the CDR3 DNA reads TGTGCCAGCAGCCAAGATCGGGGGACAGGGGGCGATCAGCCCCAGCATTTT. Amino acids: CASSQDRGTGGDQPQHF.

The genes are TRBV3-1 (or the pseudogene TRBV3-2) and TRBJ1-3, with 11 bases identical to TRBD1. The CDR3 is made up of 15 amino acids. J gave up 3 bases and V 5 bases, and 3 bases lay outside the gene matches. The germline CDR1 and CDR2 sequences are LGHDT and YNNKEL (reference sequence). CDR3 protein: CASSKGTGGGNTIYF. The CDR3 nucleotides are TGTGCCAGCAGCAAGGGGACAGGGGGTGGAAACACCATATATTTT.

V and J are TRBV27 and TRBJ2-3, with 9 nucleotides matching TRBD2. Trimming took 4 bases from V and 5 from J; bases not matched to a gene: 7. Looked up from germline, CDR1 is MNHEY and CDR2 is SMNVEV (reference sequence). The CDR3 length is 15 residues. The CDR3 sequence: CASSSWTSAKDTQYF. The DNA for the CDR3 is TGTGCCAGCAGTTCATGGACTAGCGCAAAAGATACGCAGTATTTT.